The source of this TCR beta chain is a study of preoperative IRX-2 immunotherapy in early breast cancer. Method: immunoSEQ multiplex PCR; TCRdb's copy keeps in-frame clones and lacks some. Of fewer than 40,000 clones listed, about 96% were seen once; the top ten hold under 7.5%. Treatment specified: preoperative locoregional IRX-2 cytokine immunotherapy. Patients received preoperative, locoregional IRX-2 cytokine immunotherapy in a phase Ib study. The CDR3 has 14 amino acids. Trimming stripped 4 bases from V and 4 bases from J, with 17 bases between. CDR1 is SQVTM and CDR2 is ANQGSEA in the germline V gene.

This sequence was found in a human donor with breast cancer. This chain connects TRBV29-1 to TRBJ2-7; D is perhaps TRBD2 (7 bases). Sampling was conducted from a patient treated with IRX-2 immunotherapy. This CDR3 is CSVGWGGDEYEQYF. In nucleotides, the CDR3 is TGCAGCGTTGGGTGGGGGGGCGATGAGTACGAGCAGTACTTC.